Following are 10 T cell receptor beta chains from one sample sequenced in a study of blood T cell repertoires in COVID-19 (TCRdb year 2020). Libraries were built with the immunoSEQ multiplex PCR assay. As stored in TCRdb, this immuneACCESS dataset retains in-frame rearrangements with V and J assigned. A fraction of the clones does not appear; measured against another copy, unresolved V genes explain less than half of the discrepancy, and the remainder lacks a known reason. This sample comprises approximately 240,000 clones, 75% to 95% of them detected only once. The ten largest clones take up less than 2.5% of the sample. The source material was PBMCs or T cells enriched from blood (not recorded which). The receptor source for this set is a woman aged 18 to 35 who had recovered from COVID-19.

The rearrangement links TRBV19 to TRBJ1-1, with 10 bases aligning to TRBD1. Per germline, CDR1 LNHDA and CDR2 SQIVND (reference sequence). The J segment lost 4 bases and the V segment lost 2 bases, leaving 7 bases of the junction unmatched. The CDR3 runs to 16 residues. The CDR3 spells CASSIRTGGRSTEAFF. CDR3 nucleotides: TGTGCCAGTAGTATACGGACAGGGGGTCGCAGCACTGAAGCTTTCTTT.

In this sample, this clone turned up once. The V call is TRBV2, the J call TRBJ2-3, with 9 nucleotides matching TRBD2. The CDR3 covers 16 residues. V lost 0 bases, J lost 2 bases, and 3 bases stayed unmatched. Looked up from germline, CDR1 is SNHLY and CDR2 is FYNNEI. The CDR3 DNA reads TGTGCCAGCAGTGAAGCTCGCGGGAGGGCCACAGATACGCAGTATTTT. Translation: CASSEARGRATDTQYF.

This clone was seen a handful of times. The J gene is TRBJ1-1, the V gene TRBV7-9; 9 bases are a match to TRBD1. Per germline, CDR1 SEHNR and CDR2 FQNEAQ (reference sequence). CDR3 size: 16 residues. After removal of 5 bases from V and 4 bases from J, the junction contained 11 bases not matched to a gene. CDR3 protein: CASSENDRGYTTEAFF. The CDR3 bases are TGTGCCAGCAGCGAAAACGACAGGGGGTATACCACTGAAGCTTTCTTT.

V and J are TRBV11-1 and TRBJ2-5; 11 bases agree with TRBD1. J was trimmed by 4 bases and V by 5 bases; bases with no gene match: 3. Germline V gives CDR1 SGHAT, CDR2 FQDESV (reference sequence). The CDR3 has 14 residues. The CDR3 loop reads CASSRGQGGETQYF. In DNA, the CDR3 is TGTGCCAGCAGCCGGGGACAGGGGGGAGAGACCCAGTACTTC. Full variable domain (outside the CDR3, taken from reference TRBV11-1 and TRBJ2-5): EAEVAQSPRYKITEKSQAVAFWCDPISGHATLYWYRQILGQGPELLVQFQDESVVDDSQLPKDRFSAERLKGVDSTLKIQPAELGDSAMYLCASSRGQGGETQYFGPGTRLLVL.

The chain links TRBV3-1 (or the pseudogene TRBV3-2) to TRBJ1-1, with D perhaps TRBD1 (5 bases). V was trimmed by 1 base and J by 5 bases, leaving 11 bases between them. Germline V gives CDR1 LGHDT, CDR2 YNNKEL (reference sequence). The CDR3 has 14 residues. In DNA form, the CDR3 reads TGTGCCAGCAGCCAAGGGGCGGGGCGGACTGAAGCTTTCTTT. It codes for CASSQGAGRTEAFF.

V usage is TRBV27 and J usage is TRBJ1-1; TRBD1 is a possible D gene (6 bases). Trimming removed 6 bases at V and 1 base at J, with 12 bases between. The germline V gene encodes CDR1 MNHEY and CDR2 SMNVEV (reference sequence). The length of the CDR3 is 14 residues. CDR3 protein: CASSWGQPNTEAFF. CDR3 nucleotides: TGTGCCAGCAGCTGGGGACAACCGAACACTGAAGCTTTCTTT.

The chain couples TRBV7-8 to TRBJ1-6, with 7 bases matching TRBD1. Looked up from germline, CDR1 is SGHVS and CDR2 is FQNEAQ. The CDR3 is 13 residues long. With 9 bases clipped from V and 4 bases from J, the junction kept 3 bases outside the gene matches. The CDR3 spells CASATGYNSPLHF. CDR3 nucleotides: TGTGCCAGTGCGACAGGGTATAATTCACCCCTCCACTTT.

The chain employs TRBV6-6 and TRBJ1-3, with TRBD1 matching 7 bases. V gave up 8 bases and J gave up 5 bases; unmatched junction bases: 3. Germline V CDR1 and CDR2: MNHNY, SVGAGI (reference sequence). CDR3 size: 12 residues. This chain's CDR3 is CASWGQRNTIYF. As DNA, the CDR3 is TGTGCCAGCTGGGGACAGCGAAACACCATATATTTT.

V is TRBV6-4 and J is TRBJ1-1; D gene unclear. CDR1 is MRHNA, CDR2 SNTAGT, per germline. CDR3 length: 13 amino acids. V lost 5 bases and J lost 4, with 11 bases in between. The chain's CDR3 is CASSPSGITEAFF. The CDR3 coding sequence is TGTGCCAGCAGTCCCAGCGGGATCACTGAAGCTTTCTTT.

The chain is built from TRBV6-5 and TRBJ2-3; D not certain. Trimming shortened V by 10 bases and J by 6 bases, and 14 bases separated the two germline ends. This CDR3 has 12 residues. Germline V lookup: CDR1 MNHEY, CDR2 SVGAGI. The CDR3 nucleotides are TGTGCCATTGCTCGCCGCCGGGATACGCAGTATTTT. Translating gives CAIARRRDTQYF.